This TCR beta chain was captured in a study of CD8 T cells in ankylosing spondylitis. Study results and limitations: Clones linked to disease were reported to show significant enrichment in matched ankylosing spondylitis synovial fluid. Relatively rare in peripheral blood, disease-linked clones were also CD8+. Reports of some motif variants in reactive arthritis synovial fluid and blood predate this one. Ankylosing spondylitis blood appeared to be characterized by a TCR beta motif of about eight highly homologous variants.

TCRdb fed the 5' RACE reads into MiXCR, producing one record per CDR3 protein. This sample has about 130,000 distinct CDR3 sequences, with 7.3% found just once. CDR3 length: 16 amino acids. V lost 4 bases, J lost 4 bases, and 6 bases stayed unmatched. The germline gives CDR1 MNHEY, CDR2 SVGAGI. This clonotype was seen at least ten times. The target antigen is unknown. The sequencing sample was made of blood, either unsorted or a sorted T cell fraction (not recorded which). This receptor was taken from a female donor with ankylosing spondylitis or in good health (not recorded which). This rearrangement joins TRBV6-5 to TRBJ2-6, with 8 nucleotides matching TRBD1. In DNA, the CDR3 is TGTGCCAGCAGTTCGGACAGGGTAGTGGGGGCCAACGTCCTGACTTTC. Amino acid sequence: CASSSDRVVGANVLTF.